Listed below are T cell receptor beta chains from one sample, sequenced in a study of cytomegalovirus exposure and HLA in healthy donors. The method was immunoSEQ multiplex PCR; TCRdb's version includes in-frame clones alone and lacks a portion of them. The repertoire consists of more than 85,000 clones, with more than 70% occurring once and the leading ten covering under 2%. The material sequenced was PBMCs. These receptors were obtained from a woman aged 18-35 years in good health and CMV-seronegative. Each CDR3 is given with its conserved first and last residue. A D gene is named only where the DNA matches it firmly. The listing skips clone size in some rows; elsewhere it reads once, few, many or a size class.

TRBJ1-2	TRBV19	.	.	TGTGCCAGTAGTCCCCCGGGAGGGGACTACACCTTC	CASSPPGGDYTF
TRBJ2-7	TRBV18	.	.	TGTGCCAGCTCACCACCGTACGGGAACGAGCAGTACTTC	CASSPPYGNEQYF
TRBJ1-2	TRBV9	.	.	TGTGCCAGCACCCAAGCGCAGGGTTTAAACTATGGCTACACCTTC	CASTQAQGLNYGYTF
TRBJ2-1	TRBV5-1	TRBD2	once	TGCGCCAGCAGCTTGGCCGTCGGGAGGACTTCCTACAATGAGCAGTTCTTC	CASSLAVGRTSYNEQFF
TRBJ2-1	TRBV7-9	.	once	TGTGCCAGCAGCTTACAGCCTATTCTAGCGTCTTCGGGTGATGAGCAGTTCTTC	CASSLQPILASSGDEQFF
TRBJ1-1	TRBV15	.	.	TGTGCCACCAGCAGAGGTGCGCAGGGCGTCACTGAAGCTTTCTTT	CATSRGAQGVTEAFF
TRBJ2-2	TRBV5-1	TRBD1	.	TGCGCCAGCACAGAGGGACAGACAGCGAACACCGGGGAGCTGTTTTTT	CASTEGQTANTGELFF
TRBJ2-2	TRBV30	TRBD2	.	TGTGCCTGGAGTGTTTTCGGTGGTGAACTAGCGGGAGCGAACACCGGGGAGCTGTTTTTT	CAWSVFGGELAGANTGELFF
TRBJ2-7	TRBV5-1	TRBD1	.	TGCGCCAGCAGCTTGGGTCCAGGGGGCCTTCTCTCATCCTACGAGCAGTACTTC	CASSLGPGGLLSSYEQYF
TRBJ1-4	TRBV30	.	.	TGTGCCTGGGCAGGGTCTAATGAAAAACTGTTTTTT	CAWAGSNEKLFF
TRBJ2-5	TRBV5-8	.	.	TGTGCCAGCAGCTTGGGCAGCCTGACAGGCAACCAAGAGACCCAGTACTTC	CASSLGSLTGNQETQYF
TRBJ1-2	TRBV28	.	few	TGTGCCAGCAGTTGGGGAGGTGGTACTAACTATGGCTACACCTTC	CASSWGGGTNYGYTF
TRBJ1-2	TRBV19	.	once	TGTGCCAGTAGTATCCTGGGCGGAGGCTATGGCTACACCTTC	CASSILGGGYGYTF
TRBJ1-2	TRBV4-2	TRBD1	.	TGTGCCAGCAACGTAGACAGGGCCCGAGGGGGCTACACCTTC	CASNVDRARGGYTF
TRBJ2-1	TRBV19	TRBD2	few	TGTGCCAGTAGGACGGGACTAGCGGGAGATGAGCAGTTCTTC	CASRTGLAGDEQFF
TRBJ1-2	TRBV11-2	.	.	TGTGCCAGCAGCTTAAGGACACTTTTTGGCTACACCTTC	CASSLRTLFGYTF
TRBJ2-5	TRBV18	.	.	TGTGCCAGCTCACCCTCCGAGACCCAGTACTTC	CASSPSETQYF
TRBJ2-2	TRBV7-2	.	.	TGTGCCAGCAGCTTACCCGGGGGTTTAGCCGGGGAGCTGTTTTTT	CASSLPGGLAGELFF
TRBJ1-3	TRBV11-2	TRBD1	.	TGTGCCAGCAGCCCCTCTGGACAGGCAGGAAACACCATATATTTT	CASSPSGQAGNTIYF
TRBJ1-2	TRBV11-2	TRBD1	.	TGTGCCAGCAGCTTATCGCAGGACAGGGGATTCTATGGCTACACCTTC	CASSLSQDRGFYGYTF
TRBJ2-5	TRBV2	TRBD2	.	TGTGCCAGCAGTGCCCGGGAGGCCCAAGAGACCCAGTACTTC	CASSAREAQETQYF
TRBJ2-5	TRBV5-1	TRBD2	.	TGCGCCAGCAGGACCCTTAGCGGGGGGCAAGAGACCCAGTACTTC	CASRTLSGGQETQYF
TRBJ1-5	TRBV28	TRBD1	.	TGTGCCAGCAGTTCCGGACAGGGAAATCAGCCCCAGCATTTT	CASSSGQGNQPQHF
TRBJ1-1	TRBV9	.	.	TGTGCCAGCAGCTTTCGGACTAACACTGAAGCTTTCTTT	CASSFRTNTEAFF
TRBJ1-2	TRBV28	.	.	TGTGCCAGCACCAGGACTTATGGCTACACCTTC	CASTRTYGYTF
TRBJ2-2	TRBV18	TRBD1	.	TGTGCCAGCTCACCTATTCGACAGGGTTACCACGGGGAGCTGTTTTTT	CASSPIRQGYHGELFF
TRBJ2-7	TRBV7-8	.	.	TGTGCCAGCAGCTTAGATGGCAGGGCTTACGAGCAGTACTTC	CASSLDGRAYEQYF
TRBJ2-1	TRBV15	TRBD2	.	TGTGCCACAGTAGCGGGAGTGGCCGATGAGCAGTTCTTC	CATVAGVADEQFF
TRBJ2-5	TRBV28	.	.	TGTGCCAGCAGTTTATTCCCAGGGGCTTACCAAGAGACCCAGTACTTC	CASSLFPGAYQETQYF
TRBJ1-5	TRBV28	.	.	TGTGCCAGCAGTTTACTAGAAACTAGCAATCAGCCCCAGCATTTT	CASSLLETSNQPQHF
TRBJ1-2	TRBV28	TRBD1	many	TGTGCCAGCAGTCATAAACCCGACAGGGGGCTGGACTATGGCTACACCTTC	CASSHKPDRGLDYGYTF
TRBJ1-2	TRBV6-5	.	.	TGTGCCAGCAGTTACGGTCTCTTCGCGGGTGGCTACACCTTC	CASSYGLFAGGYTF
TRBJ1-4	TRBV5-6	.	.	TGTGCCAGCAGCTTGGGCCAGACTAATGAAAAACTGTTTTTT	CASSLGQTNEKLFF
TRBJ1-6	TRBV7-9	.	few	TGTGCCAGCAGCTTAGAACAGTATAATTCACCCCTCCACTTT	CASSLEQYNSPLHF
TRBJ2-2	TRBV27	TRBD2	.	TGTGCCAGCAGTTTATTAATCCTAGCGGGAGTCACCGGGGAGCTGTTTTTT	CASSLLILAGVTGELFF
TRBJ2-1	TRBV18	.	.	TGTGCCAGCTCACCACCCGACGGGGACAATGAGCAGTTCTTC	CASSPPDGDNEQFF
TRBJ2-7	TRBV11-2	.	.	TGTGCCAGCAGCTTTAGCAGGGGATCCTACGAGCAGTACTTC	CASSFSRGSYEQYF
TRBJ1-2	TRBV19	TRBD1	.	TGTGCCAGTAACCCTCGGGGGGACAGGCGACATAACTATGGCTACACCTTC	CASNPRGDRRHNYGYTF
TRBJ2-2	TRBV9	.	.	TGTGCCAGCAGCGGGACTACGAACACCGGGGAGCTGTTTTTT	CASSGTTNTGELFF
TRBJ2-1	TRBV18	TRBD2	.	TGTGCCAGCTCACCACCGGGGGGGGAAAGTTACAATGAGCAGTTCTTC	CASSPPGGESYNEQFF
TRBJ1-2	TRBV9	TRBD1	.	TGTGCCAGCAGCCCCCGACAGGGAGGTTCGGGCGGCTACACCTTC	CASSPRQGGSGGYTF
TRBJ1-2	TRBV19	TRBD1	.	TGTGCCAGTAGTCGACAGGGCGCCTATGGCTACACCTTC	CASSRQGAYGYTF
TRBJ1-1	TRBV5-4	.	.	TGTGCCAGCAGCCCCGGGGAGGCGCCTGAAGCTTTCTTT	CASSPGEAPEAFF
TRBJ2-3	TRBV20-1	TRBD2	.	TGCAGTGGACTAGCGACAGATACGCAGTATTTT	CSGLATDTQYF
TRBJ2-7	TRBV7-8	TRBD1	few	TGTGCCAGCAGCCCCGGACAGGGACGCGAGCAGTACTTC	CASSPGQGREQYF
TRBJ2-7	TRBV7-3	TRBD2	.	TGTGCCAGCAGCTATCACTCGGGGGGGCTAAAGTACTACGAGCAGTACTTC	CASSYHSGGLKYYEQYF
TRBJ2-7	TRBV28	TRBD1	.	TGTGCCAGCAGTTCCGGACAGGGTAGCTCCTACGAGCAGTACTTC	CASSSGQGSSYEQYF
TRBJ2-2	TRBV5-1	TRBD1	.	TGCGCCAGCAGCTTGGCCGTGACAGGGGACACCGGGGAGCTGTTTTTT	CASSLAVTGDTGELFF
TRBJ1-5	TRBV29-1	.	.	TGCAGCGTTGCCAAGAGTCCTAATCAGCCCCAGCATTTT	CSVAKSPNQPQHF